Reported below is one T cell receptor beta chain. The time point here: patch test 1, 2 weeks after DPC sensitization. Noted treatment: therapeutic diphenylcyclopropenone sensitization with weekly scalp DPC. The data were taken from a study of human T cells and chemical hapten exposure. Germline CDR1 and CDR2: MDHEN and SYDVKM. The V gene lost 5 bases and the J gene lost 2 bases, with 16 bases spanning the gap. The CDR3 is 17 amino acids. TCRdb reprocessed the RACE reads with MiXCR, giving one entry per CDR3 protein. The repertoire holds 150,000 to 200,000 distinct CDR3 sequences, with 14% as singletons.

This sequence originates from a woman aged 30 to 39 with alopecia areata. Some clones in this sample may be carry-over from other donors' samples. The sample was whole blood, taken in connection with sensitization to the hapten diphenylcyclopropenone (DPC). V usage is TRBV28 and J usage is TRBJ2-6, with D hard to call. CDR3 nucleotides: TGTGCCAGCAGTCCTAGGCACAGTTTACCTGGGGCCAACGTCCTGACTTTC. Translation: CASSPRHSLPGANVLTF. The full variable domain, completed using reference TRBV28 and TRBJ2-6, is DVKVTQSSRYLVKRTGEKVFLECVQDMDHENMFWYRQDPGLGLRLIYFSYDVKMKEKGDIPEGYSVSREKKERFSLILESASTNQTSMYLCASSPRHSLPGANVLTFGAGSRLTVL.